This T cell receptor (beta chain) emerged from a study of T-cell memory formation after mild COVID-19 (dated by TCRdb to the early 2020s). Describing the broader study: TCR sequence clusters from the two donors were largely donor specific. In a couple of donors, T-cell clones that expanded and contracted after mild COVID-19 were tracked by sequencing TCRalpha and TCRbeta repertoires over time. The cohort was made up of two young adult volunteers, one female and one male, who were previously healthy.

Ficoll-Paque density gradient centrifugation was the method used to isolate PBMCs. For sequencing, an Illumina NovaSeq 6000 was employed. TCRalpha and TCRbeta cDNA libraries were constructed by 5'RACE with constant-segment primers, with sample barcodes and unique molecular identifiers being introduced. Trizol reagent was used to extract RNA from every sample. The libraries were amplified in two PCR steps, and the second step added a second sample barcode and Illumina TruSeq adapters. Libraries were sequenced on an Illumina NovaSeq with 2 x 150 bp paired-end reads. Processing in the source paper ran as follows. Demultiplexing of reads and collapsing into UMI-guided consensus sequences were performed with migec v1.2.7. With mixcr v2.1.11, UMI consensuses were aligned to TRA and TRB V and J templates and assembled into clonotypes. A clonotype was counted as expanded or contracted only if both edgeR and NoisET called the change significant, with noise models trained on biological replicates. For edgeR calls, the cutoffs were a false discovery rate-adjusted p below 0.01 and a log2 fold-change threshold of 1. As an exploratory analysis of dynamics, max-normalized trajectories of the 1000 most abundant clonotypes were examined by PCA with hierarchical clustering. Separately sequenced CD4+ and CD8+ repertoires were used to assign the CD4 or CD8 phenotype of responding clones. TCRdb reanalyzed the raw reads on its own, using fastp at Q25 for trimming and MiXCR for clone calling, and kept in-frame beta chains. Every entry covers one CDR3 protein and lists the most common genes and DNA from its rows. The authors' filters were not applied to this entry. Within this sample are around 200,000 distinct CDR3 sequences, with about 10% of them counted one time only. Of the sample, approximately 2.8% is held by the ten largest clones.

This clonotype was counted only a few times. Its recognized antigen is unknown. Base qualities are not at hand, and no much larger clone is one base apart. General study outcomes and caveats: SARS-CoV-2 specificity was not confirmed for the second-wave clones peaking on day 37. Only a couple of mild cases were covered in the study, and larger cohorts including severe cases with pre-infection samples were considered necessary. Contracting CD4+ clones were located mainly in the CM and EM memory subsets, whereas CD8+ clones were found to be enriched in EMRA. Some responding clones were detected in pre-infection memory, which suggested that pre-existing cross-reactive memory T cells had joined the SARS-CoV-2 response. Clones contracting from day 15 to 85 had balanced CD4/CD8 phenotypes, while a second wave expanding from day 15 to 37 was biased towards CD4+.

From the cysteine through the phenylalanine, the CDR3 covers 15 amino acids. This entry keeps only the CDR3 DNA: 45 bases, framed from base 1. From a lookup of the germline V gene, CDR1 and CDR2 are SGHTA and FQGNSA. V and J are trimmed by 1 base and 5 bases, and the gene matches miss 6 bases of the junction. Specimen: PBMCs or a T cell subset sorted from them (not recorded which). The V and J genes are TRBV7-2 and TRBJ2-5; 8 nucleotides in the junction match TRBD1. The sequence was collected from a man aged 18-30 years who had mild COVID-19 (a few samples of this study predate the infection). The sample titles of this study are shuffled in the database, so cell type and time point are left out; the donor was told from shared clones. The CDR3 loop reads CASSLVPGQGETQYF. The bases are TGTGCCAGCAGCTTAGTCCCCGGACAGGGTGAGACCCAGTACTTC.